Listed below are T cell receptor beta chains from one sample, sequenced in a study of OX40 agonist ivuxolimab in advanced cancers. Some clones are missing from TCRdb's copy, which holds only in-frame ones; the method was immunoSEQ multiplex PCR. The top ten clones hold approximately 0.3% of a sample with 55,000 to 85,000 clones, over 80% of them seen once. Sequencing used CD4+ or CD8+ T cells sorted from blood, obtained in a trial of the OX40 agonist ivuxolimab. All receptors come from an adult with an advanced solid tumor such as melanoma, head and neck, liver or kidney cancer. Both conserved end residues are part of each CDR3. A D gene is named only where the DNA matches it firmly.

TRBD1	TRBV19	CASSIKGTGSGQPQHF
TRBD2	TRBV5-1	CASSMEGLVSTDTQYF
.	TRBV18	CASSPNGQGNTEAFF
TRBD2	TRBV27	CASSLVSRTSGAWRNTGELFF
.	TRBV5-4	CASNREVNTEAFF
TRBD1	TRBV6-5	CASSYSRTGGLREQYF
TRBD2	TRBV7-8	CASSLGLAGSISYEQYF
TRBD2	TRBV14	CASSRRIAGGTDTQYF
TRBD2	TRBV5-1	CASSRPGLAGEDEQFF
.	TRBV5-1	CASSDRTNQETQYF
TRBD2	TRBV30	CAWSPPGAGGPGGANVLTF
.	TRBV19	CASTDVSNTEAFF
.	TRBV20-1	CSARENTEAFF
.	TRBV6-1	CASYDLVNTEAFF
.	TRBV19	CASMRQLNEKLFF
.	TRBV19	CASTPGRTNEKLFF
TRBD1	TRBV7-6	CASSLVGTDQGEAFF
.	TRBV7-6	CASSSRGISTNEKLFF
.	TRBV28	CASSVLGNQPQHF
.	TRBV7-2	CASSLRQNTEAFF
TRBD1	TRBV5-1	CASSLAAGGSGNTIYF
TRBD1	TRBV5-1	CASSPGTGHEQYF
.	TRBV11-1	CASSRLGAQNTEAFF
TRBD1	TRBV29-1	CSVEGDRGSVQETQYF
TRBD2	TRBV5-1	CASSPGLADNEQFF
.	TRBV6-1	CASSPGLHTYNEQFF
.	TRBV19	CASSSIAGNTIYF
TRBD1	TRBV27	CATRPRTGGAWDQETQYF
.	TRBV27	CASSLSFRRQGSYEQYF
TRBD1	TRBV30	CAWTSDRGETQYF
TRBD2	TRBV29-1	CSVNPSGNYNEQFF
TRBD1	TRBV6-6	CASSYSIQGFQETQYF
TRBD2	TRBV25-1	CASSEAGVPNEQFF
.	TRBV6-1	CASSALRQEFRQPQHF
.	TRBV6-6	CASSVRGASYEQYF
TRBD2	TRBV5-4	CASSNAGASYNEQFF